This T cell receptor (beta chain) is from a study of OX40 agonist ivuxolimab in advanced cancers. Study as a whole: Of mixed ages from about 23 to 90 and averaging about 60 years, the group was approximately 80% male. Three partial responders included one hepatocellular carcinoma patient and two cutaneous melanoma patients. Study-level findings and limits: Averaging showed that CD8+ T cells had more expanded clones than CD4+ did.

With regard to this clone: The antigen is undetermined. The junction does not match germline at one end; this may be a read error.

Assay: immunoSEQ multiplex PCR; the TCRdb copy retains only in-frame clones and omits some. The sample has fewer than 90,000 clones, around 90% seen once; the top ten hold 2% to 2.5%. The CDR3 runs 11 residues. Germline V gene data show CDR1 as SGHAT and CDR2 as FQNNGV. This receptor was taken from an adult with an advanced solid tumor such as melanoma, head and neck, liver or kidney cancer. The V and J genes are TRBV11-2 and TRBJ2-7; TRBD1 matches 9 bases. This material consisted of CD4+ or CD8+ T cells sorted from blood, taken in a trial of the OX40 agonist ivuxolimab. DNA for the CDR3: TGTGCCAGCAGCCAAACCGGGACAGGGAATTTC. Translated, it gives CASSQTGTGNF.